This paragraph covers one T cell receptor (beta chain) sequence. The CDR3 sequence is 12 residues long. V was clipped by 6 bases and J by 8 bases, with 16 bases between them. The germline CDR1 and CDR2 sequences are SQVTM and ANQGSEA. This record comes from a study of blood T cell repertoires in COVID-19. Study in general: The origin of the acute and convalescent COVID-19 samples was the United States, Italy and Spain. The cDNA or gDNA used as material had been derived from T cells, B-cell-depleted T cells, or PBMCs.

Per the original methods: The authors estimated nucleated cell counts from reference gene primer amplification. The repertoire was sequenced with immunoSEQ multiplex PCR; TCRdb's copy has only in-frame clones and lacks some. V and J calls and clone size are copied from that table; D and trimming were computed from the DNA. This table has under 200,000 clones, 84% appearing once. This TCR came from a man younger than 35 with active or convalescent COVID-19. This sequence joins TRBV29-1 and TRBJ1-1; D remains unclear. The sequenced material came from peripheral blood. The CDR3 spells CSVREVSGEAFF. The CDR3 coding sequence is TGCAGCGTCCGAGAGGTTTCGGGGGAAGCTTTCTTT.